A selection of T cell receptor beta chains follows, all from one sample in a study of cytomegalovirus exposure and HLA in healthy donors. TCRdb's copy holds only in-frame clones and misses some; the assay was immunoSEQ multiplex PCR. Among about 160,000 clones, roughly two thirds were seen once, and the ten largest hold 2.5% to 3%. Specimen: PBMCs. These receptors came from a woman in her 30s in good health and CMV-seronegative. Each CDR3 is given with its conserved first and last residue.

V: TRBV5-1
CDR3: CASSTIGTVNTEAFF

V: TRBV10-3
CDR3: CAISSGPDRVYF

V: TRBV28
CDR3: CASRDSSYNSPLHF

V: TRBV9
CDR3: CASSVAGQESYEQYF

V: TRBV2
CDR3: CASTAQADSYGYTF

V: TRBV19
CDR3: CASSIWTGPEKLFF

V: TRBV7-3
CDR3: CASSPGSATRTQYF

V: TRBV28
CDR3: CASSRPGQGAVAGGPVTQYF

V: TRBV11-2
CDR3: CASSSLMIGTGDWNEQFF

V: TRBV5-4
CDR3: CASSKDSSSYEQYF

V: TRBV10-3
CDR3: CAISFSIPGELFF

V: TRBV9
CDR3: CASSVGGGSYNEQFF

V: TRBV19
CDR3: CASSIAPPASGYYNEQFF

V: TRBV9
CDR3: CASSVGDRGWGDEQFF

V: TRBV27
CDR3: CASSLKGIGDEKLFF

V: TRBV6-5
CDR3: CASRWGDGEQYF

V: TRBV19
CDR3: CASKRQAQDQPQHF

V: TRBV6-5
CDR3: CASSSGQGARYGYTF

V: TRBV19
CDR3: CASWTGNTEAFF

V: TRBV15
CDR3: CATSSWDSWGETQYF

V: TRBV4-1
CDR3: CASSQVDRGDEAFF

V: TRBV29-1
CDR3: CSGRNSGNTIYF

V: TRBV28
CDR3: CASSLSQGNYGYTF

V: TRBV7-9
CDR3: CASSSQGSGNTIYF

V: TRBV9
CDR3: CASSDGTRGSNEQFF

V: TRBV7-6
CDR3: CASSMYNGLAYNEQFF

V: TRBV30
CDR3: CAWKRSGNTIYF

V: TRBV7-9
CDR3: CASSRGSWGLNEQYF

V: TRBV6-5
CDR3: CASSPGTEASPLHF

V: TRBV4-3
CDR3: CASSSRTSNTEAFF

V: TRBV6-1
CDR3: CASRGVRILYEQYF

V: TRBV7-3
CDR3: CASSKGQGGGYTF

V: TRBV7-3
CDR3: CASSRGQTNTGELFF

V: TRBV28
CDR3: CASKLLGQDAKLFF

V: TRBV7-9
CDR3: CSSSLVGSLAGVETQYF

V: TRBV2
CDR3: CASSVEQGWGETQYF

V: TRBV7-8
CDR3: CASSLGRSVSYYNEQFF

V: TRBV28
CDR3: CASSFGTGSYEQYF

V: TRBV5-4
CDR3: CASSMIGAGRTYGYTF

V: TRBV11-2
CDR3: CASSLERGVGDTQYF

V: TRBV9
CDR3: CASSVNAGTDSYEQYF

V: TRBV6-5
CDR3: CASSYSGSGNYEQYF

V: TRBV5-1
CDR3: CASSPSVGGPSDTQYF

V: TRBV19
CDR3: CASSIEGRGNEQFF

V: TRBV19
CDR3: CASRSGWQPQHF

V: TRBV28
CDR3: CASSTPSGQIPPYEQYF

V: TRBV30
CDR3: CAWSVGEWNIQYF

V: TRBV27
CDR3: CASSLSGRAGYEQYF

V: TRBV5-1
CDR3: CASSGDSLSYEQYF

V: TRBV4-3
CDR3: CASSQPWDRGGAINEKLFF

V: TRBV12-5
CDR3: CASGRGQFNQPQHF

V: TRBV6-1
CDR3: CASMGQLQETQYF

V: TRBV28
CDR3: CASSLRLARTNEQFF

V: TRBV7-9
CDR3: CASSLSGNTEAFF

V: TRBV7-9
CDR3: CASSLGQGNNSPLHF

V: TRBV19
CDR3: CASSITTGLNTGELFF

V: TRBV30
CDR3: CAWSTYSNQPQHF

V: TRBV29-1
CDR3: CSGDRGDEQFF